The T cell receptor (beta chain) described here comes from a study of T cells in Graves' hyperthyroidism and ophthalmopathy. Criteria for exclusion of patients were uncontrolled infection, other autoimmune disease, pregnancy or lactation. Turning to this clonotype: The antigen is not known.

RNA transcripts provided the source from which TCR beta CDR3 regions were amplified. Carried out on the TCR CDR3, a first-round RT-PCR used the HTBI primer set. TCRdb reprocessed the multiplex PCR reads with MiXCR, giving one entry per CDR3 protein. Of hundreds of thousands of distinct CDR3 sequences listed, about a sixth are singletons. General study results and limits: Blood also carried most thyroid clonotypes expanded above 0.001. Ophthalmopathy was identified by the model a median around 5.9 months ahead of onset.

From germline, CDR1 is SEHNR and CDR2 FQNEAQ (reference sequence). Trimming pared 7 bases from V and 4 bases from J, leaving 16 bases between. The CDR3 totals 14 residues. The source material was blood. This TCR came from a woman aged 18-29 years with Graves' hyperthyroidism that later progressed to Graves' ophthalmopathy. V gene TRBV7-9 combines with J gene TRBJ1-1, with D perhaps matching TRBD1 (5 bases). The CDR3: CASNSGTGVTEAFF. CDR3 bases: TGTGCCAGCAACTCCGGGACGGGGGTCACTGAAGCTTTCTTT.